Detailed here is one T cell receptor beta chain. In the original processing: For nucleated cells, counts were estimated from reference gene primer amplification. Assay used: immunoSEQ multiplex PCR; TCRdb lists only in-frame clones, some missing. D and trimming come from the DNA, and the V and J calls and clone size come from that table. The repertoire holds 120,000 to 150,000 clones, with 85% to 90% as singletons. This sample is drawn from a study of blood T cell repertoires in COVID-19. Whole-study context: The United States, Italy and Spain supplied acute and convalescent COVID-19 samples. The analysed material was cDNA or gDNA that came from T cells, B-cell-depleted T cells, or PBMCs.

The CDR3 spans 15 residues. Germline CDR1 is LGHDT and CDR2 is YNNKEL (reference sequence). V lost 1 base, J lost 3 bases, and 1 base stayed unmatched. The origin of this receptor is a woman aged 55-70 years with acute or convalescent COVID-19. V usage is TRBV3-1 (or the pseudogene TRBV3-2) and J usage is TRBJ2-2; 8 bases match TRBD2. The sample comprised peripheral blood. The CDR3 sequence: CASSQAAGDTGELFF. The CDR3 DNA reads as TGTGCCAGCAGCCAAGCAGCGGGGGACACCGGGGAGCTGTTTTTT.